A single sample is the source of the 23 T cell receptor beta chains below, sequenced in a study of T cells after yellow fever vaccination. TCRdb itself ran the 5' RACE reads through MiXCR, one entry per CDR3 protein. The table has more than 90,000 distinct CDR3 sequences, roughly 8.9% seen once. The sequenced sample was CD8+ T cells sorted from PBMCs, obtained 45 days after the yellow fever booster vaccination. These receptors originate from a man between 25 and 39 years old who received the YFV17D yellow fever vaccine.

This clonotype showed up just a few times. The gene calls are TRBV25-1 and TRBJ1-2, with TRBD1 identical over 7 bases. Trimming at V came to 10 bases and at J to 9 bases, leaving 14 bases not matched to a gene. In germline, CDR1 is MGHDK, CDR2 SYGVNS. The CDR3 has 13 amino acids. Here the CDR3 reads CATVSGTVESYTF. The CDR3 DNA reads as TGTGCCACCGTCTCCGGGACAGTTGAGAGCTACACCTTC.

This clonotype was detected ten times or more. V is TRBV10-3 and J is TRBJ1-1, with a tentative D call TRBD1 (6 bases). Trimming left V 7 bases short and J 3 bases short, with 12 bases between. The CDR3 runs 13 residues. Germline V gene data show CDR1 as ENHRY and CDR2 as SYGVKD. The CDR3 DNA sequence: TGTGCCATCATGCCCCAGGGGCACACTGAAGCTTTCTTT. Its translation: CAIMPQGHTEAFF.

This clonotype was recorded at least ten times. V and J are TRBV4-3 and TRBJ2-2; TRBD1 matches 9 bases. Unmatched junction bases numbered 9, after V lost 3 bases and J lost 4 bases. The germline gives CDR1 LGHNA, CDR2 YSLEER. CDR3 length: 17 amino acids. The CDR3 is CASSHLTGTGSTGELFF. CDR3 bases: TGCGCCAGCAGCCATCTTACCGGGACAGGGAGCACCGGGGAGCTGTTTTTT.

This clonotype has ten or more counts. The chain uses TRBV6-2 or TRBV6-3 and TRBJ2-1; D remains unclear. The CDR3 has 14 amino acids. Germline CDR1 MNHEY, CDR2 SVGEGT. V lost 2 bases and J lost 6, with 11 bases in between. CDR3 protein: CASSYESGLNEQFF. CDR3 in DNA: TGTGCCAGCAGTTACGAATCGGGCCTCAATGAGCAGTTCTTC.

This clonotype was detected a few times. The V and J genes are TRBV4-3 and TRBJ2-7; possibly TRBD2 for D (5 bases). The CDR3 is 13 residues long. From germline, CDR1 is LGHNA and CDR2 YSLEER. With 4 bases removed from V and 3 bases from J, the gap between germline ends came to 10 bases. The CDR3 loop is CASSLAPYYEQYF. The CDR3 nucleotides read TGCGCCAGCAGCCTAGCGCCCTACTACGAGCAGTACTTC.

This clonotype was counted ten times or more. The V gene is TRBV20-1, the J gene TRBJ2-5, with 7 bases matching TRBD1. With 6 bases clipped from V and 7 bases from J, the junction kept 11 bases outside the gene matches. The V gene's germline CDR1 is DFQATT and CDR2 SNEGSKA (reference sequence). The CDR3 is 13 residues long. In DNA, the CDR3 is TGCAGTGCCACACGGGACAGCCAGCGGACCCAGTACTTC. It translates to CSATRDSQRTQYF.

This clonotype has at least ten counts. This rearrangement joins TRBV6-5 to TRBJ2-3; no definite D call. The germline V gene has CDR1 MNHEY and CDR2 SVGAGI. The CDR3 length is 14 residues. V lost 4 bases and J lost 4, with 12 bases in between. The CDR3 DNA sequence: TGTGCCAGCAGTTTGATAAACGGCCCAGATACGCAGTATTTT. Translating gives CASSLINGPDTQYF.

The chain uses TRBV28 and TRBJ2-7; D remains unclear. This CDR3 has 14 residues. The germline V gene encodes CDR1 MDHEN and CDR2 SYDVKM. V was clipped by 7 bases and J by 5 bases, with 18 bases between them. The CDR3 loop reads CASTFRLGMDEQYF. The CDR3 DNA sequence: TGTGCCAGCACTTTCCGTCTTGGTATGGACGAGCAGTACTTC.

This clonotype was detected ten times or more. The rearrangement uses TRBV20-1 and TRBJ2-1; D tentatively reads TRBD1 or TRBD2 (5 bases each). Trimming removed 5 bases from V and 2 bases from J, with 13 bases in between. The germline CDR1 and CDR2 sequences are DFQATT and SNEGSKA (reference sequence). This CDR3 is 14 amino acids long. CDR3 amino acids: CSALSEGTYNEQFF. CDR3 DNA sequence: TGCAGTGCTCTTAGCGAGGGGACCTACAATGAGCAGTTCTTC.

This chain connects TRBV12-3 or TRBV12-4 to TRBJ1-1; 8 positions agree with TRBD1. The J segment lost 11 bases and the V segment lost 1 base, leaving 6 bases of the junction unmatched. CDR3 length: 13 residues. The CDR3 is CASSLGGDRTAFF. In DNA, the CDR3 is TGTGCCAGCAGTTTAGGTGGGGACAGGACGGCTTTCTTT.

This clonotype was observed at least ten times. The J gene is TRBJ2-1, the V gene TRBV28, with 8 bases fitting TRBD2. CDR1 is MDHEN, CDR2 SYDVKM, per germline. V was clipped by 7 bases and J by 9 bases; unmatched bases: 20. CDR3 size: 17 residues. CDR3 nucleotide sequence: TGTGCCAGCACCCCAACCCTGGACACAACTAGCGGTAGTGAGCAGTTCTTC. Translation gives CASTPTLDTTSGSEQFF.

This clonotype was picked up many times. The CDR3 DNA is TGTGCCAGCAGTCGGGGGATAGCGGGAGGAGAGTACAATGAGCAGTTCTTC. Its protein product is CASSRGIAGGEYNEQFF. The V call is TRBV2, the J call TRBJ2-1, with 10 bases matching TRBD2. Germline trimming cut 5 bases from V and 4 bases from J; bases unmatched to any gene: 11. The CDR3 contains 17 residues. Germline V gene data show CDR1 as SNHLY and CDR2 as FYNNEI.

The chain couples TRBV7-8 to TRBJ1-1; tentative D call: TRBD1 (6 bases). The germline V gene has CDR1 SGHVS and CDR2 FQNEAQ. The CDR3 covers 12 residues. V gave up 5 bases and J gave up 8 bases, with 12 bases separating them. The CDR3, as DNA: TGTGCCAGCAGCCACCCCGGACAGGAAGCTTTCTTT. Amino acid sequence: CASSHPGQEAFF.

This clonotype was detected only a few times. The chain has TRBV4-2 and TRBJ2-1; 9 bases line up with TRBD1. The germline gives CDR1 LGHNA, CDR2 YNFKEQ. The CDR3 loop spans 19 amino acids. With V trimmed by 6 bases and J by 0 bases, 15 bases remained unmatched. This CDR3 reads CASSSTGQGEVSSYNEQFF. CDR3 DNA sequence: TGTGCCAGCAGTTCCACGGGACAGGGCGAGGTTAGCTCCTACAATGAGCAGTTCTTC.

This clonotype was detected many times. The chain links TRBV5-1 to TRBJ2-1; TRBD2 aligns across 9 bases. Germline CDR1 and CDR2: SGHRS and YFSETQ. V lost 5 bases and J lost 7; bases outside the gene matches: 10. This CDR3 is 15 amino acids long. CDR3 DNA sequence: TGCGCCAGCAGAGCAGTGCGGGAGGGCCGGAATGAGCAGTTCTTC. Its protein is CASRAVREGRNEQFF.

There are many counts of this clonotype. V and J are TRBV7-8 and TRBJ2-7; D gene uncertain. The CDR3 is 12 residues long. Germline CDR1 is SGHVS and CDR2 is FQNEAQ. The ends were cut back, 5 bases at V and 3 bases at J, with 8 bases in the middle. CDR3 protein: CASSHLHYEQYF. The CDR3 DNA reads as TGTGCCAGCAGCCACCTGCACTACGAGCAGTACTTC.

This clonotype has at least ten counts. CDR3 sequence (DNA): TGTGCCAGCAGCTTAGTTGTGGGAGGGCCCTACAATGAGCAGTTCTTC. Translating gives CASSLVVGGPYNEQFF. The chain recombines TRBV7-9 with TRBJ2-1, with TRBD2 identical over 7 bases. Germline trimming cut 1 base from V and 2 bases from J; bases unmatched to any gene: 5. The germline gives CDR1 SEHNR, CDR2 FQNEAQ (reference sequence). CDR3 length: 16 residues.

This clonotype has just a few counts. The chain uses TRBV7-2 and TRBJ2-5; maybe TRBD2 (5 bases). V lost 0 bases and J 7 bases, leaving 12 bases between the germline ends. Germline CDR1 and CDR2: SGHTA and FQGNSA. This CDR3 spans 14 amino acids. CDR3 DNA sequence: TGTGCCAGCAGCTTAGCTGGTAGCGAGGGGACCCAGTACTTC. Amino acids: CASSLAGSEGTQYF.

This clonotype appeared many times. The chain links TRBV25-1 to TRBJ2-1; D gene unclear. Germline CDR1 and CDR2: MGHDK and SYGVNS. The CDR3 totals 13 residues. The germline V and J ends were trimmed by 6 bases and 3 bases, with 9 bases remaining between them. The CDR3 sequence is CASSETRYNEQFF. CDR3 nucleotides: TGTGCCAGCAGCGAGACTCGCTACAATGAGCAGTTCTTC.

This clonotype was observed many times. The genes are TRBV5-6 and TRBJ1-1; D ambiguous. Per the germline V gene, CDR1 is SGHDT and CDR2 is YYEEEE. The CDR3 length is 14 residues. V was pared by 0 bases and J by 7 bases, with 13 bases between. This chain's CDR3 is CASSLVQEPYEAFF. The CDR3 DNA sequence: TGTGCCAGCAGCTTGGTCCAAGAACCCTATGAAGCTTTCTTT.

The sample holds many counts of this clonotype. V gene TRBV2 combines with J gene TRBJ2-1, with TRBD2 matching over 10 bases. The CDR3 totals 15 residues. Losses at the gene ends were 2 bases for V and 8 bases for J; bases not matched to a gene: 6. CDR1 is SNHLY and CDR2 is FYNNEI in the germline V gene. The CDR3 reads CASSERLAGVYEQFF. The CDR3 coding sequence is TGTGCCAGCAGTGAAAGGCTAGCGGGAGTATATGAGCAGTTCTTC.

This clonotype was seen at least ten times. This chain connects TRBV6-5 to TRBJ2-7; 7 nucleotides match TRBD1. Unmatched junction bases numbered 1, after V lost 2 bases and J lost 0 bases. This CDR3 spans 14 amino acids. Looked up from germline, CDR1 is MNHEY and CDR2 is SVGAGI. The CDR3 here is CASSYRDSSYEQYF. The CDR3 region has the DNA TGTGCCAGCAGTTACCGGGACAGCTCCTACGAGCAGTACTTC.

This clonotype was picked up many times. The CDR3 DNA sequence: TGTGCCAGCAGTTACTCGACAGGAGCCGGGGAGCTGTTTTTT. Protein: CASSYSTGAGELFF. The chain couples TRBV6-5 to TRBJ2-2; D perhaps matches TRBD1 (6 bases). The ends were cut back, 0 bases at V and 6 bases at J, with 8 bases in the middle. Germline CDR1 is MNHEY and CDR2 is SVGAGI. The CDR3 consists of 14 residues.